This T cell receptor (beta chain) is from a study of post-analysis software for immune sequencing data. The wider study: Recorded disease courses covered relapsing-remitting, secondary progressive and progressive-relapsing multiple sclerosis. Some patients had no subtype annotation.

Incorporated into the TCR beta cDNA libraries were unique molecular identifiers, which served to reduce PCR and sequencing biases. MiXCR was run by TCRdb on the PCR reads, yielding one entry per CDR3 protein. This sample has approximately 690,000 distinct CDR3 sequences, with more than 50% found just once. Comment on this clonotype: Its antigen is unidentified.

Findings and limits, study-wide: Under F measure analysis, samples from one preparation batch co-clustered strongly. A few TRBV segments occurring more often in patients than controls included TRBV5-6, TRBV5-1 and TRBV20-1.

The CDR3 runs 16 residues. Losses at the gene ends were 0 bases for V and 1 base for J; bases not matched to a gene: 4. This TCR was recovered from a girl aged 2-10 years with multiple sclerosis. Sequencing used blood. The chain is built from TRBV12-3 or TRBV12-4 and TRBJ2-7; 9 bases are shared with TRBD1. The CDR3 DNA reads TGTGCCAGCAGTTTAGCTCCGGGACAGGGATCCTACGAGCAGTACTTC. Translation gives CASSLAPGQGSYEQYF.